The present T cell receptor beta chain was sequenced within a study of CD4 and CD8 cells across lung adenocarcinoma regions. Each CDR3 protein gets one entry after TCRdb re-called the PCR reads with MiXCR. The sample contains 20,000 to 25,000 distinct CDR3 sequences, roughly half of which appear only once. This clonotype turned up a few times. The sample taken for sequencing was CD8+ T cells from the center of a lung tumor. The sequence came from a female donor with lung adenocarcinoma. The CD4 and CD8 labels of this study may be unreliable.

CDR3 nucleotide sequence: TGTGCCAGCATGCCAGGGTGGCGCGGTCGGGAGACCCAGTACTTC. It yields the protein CASMPGWRGRETQYF. This chain links TRBV6-1 with TRBJ2-5, with D perhaps TRBD1 (5 bases). Trimming shortened V by 7 bases and J by 5 bases, and 20 bases separated the two germline ends. The CDR3 sequence is 15 residues long. Germline CDR1 and CDR2: MNHNS and SASEGT.